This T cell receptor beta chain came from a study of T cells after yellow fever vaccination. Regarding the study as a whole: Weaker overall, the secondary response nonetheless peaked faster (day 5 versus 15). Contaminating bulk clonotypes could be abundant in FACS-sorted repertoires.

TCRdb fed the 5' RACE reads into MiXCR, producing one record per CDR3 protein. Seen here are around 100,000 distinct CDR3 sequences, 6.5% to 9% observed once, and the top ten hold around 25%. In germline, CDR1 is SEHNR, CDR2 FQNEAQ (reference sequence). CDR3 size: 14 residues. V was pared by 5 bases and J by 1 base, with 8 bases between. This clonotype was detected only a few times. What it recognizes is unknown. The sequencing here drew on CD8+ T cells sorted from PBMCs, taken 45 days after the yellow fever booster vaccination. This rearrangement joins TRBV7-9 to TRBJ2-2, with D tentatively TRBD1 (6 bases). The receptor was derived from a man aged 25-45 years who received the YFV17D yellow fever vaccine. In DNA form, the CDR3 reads TGTGCCAGCAGCGTACAGGGGAACACCGGGGAGCTGTTTTTT. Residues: CASSVQGNTGELFF.